This TCR beta chain is from a study of blood T cell dynamics during melanoma immunotherapy (TCRdb year 2020). As for the study more broadly: The patients had metastatic melanoma and were given first-line pembrolizumab or nivolumab plus ipilimumab as standard of care in the United Kingdom. A training cohort was formed from consecutive patients, and a further independent group of patients from the same centre was pooled into an external validation set. Peripheral T cell receptor repertoires of metastatic melanoma patients were profiled before and after one cycle of checkpoint inhibitor therapy to find early correlates of response.

Every bulk PBMC sample had a fixed 350 ng of DNA loaded. TCR beta CDR3 sequences were amplified from genomic DNA using the immunoSEQ TCRb Assay kit according to manufacturer instructions. The KAPA Library Quantification Kit for Illumina platforms was used to quantify the pooled libraries by qPCR. Pooled libraries were sequenced on an Illumina NextSeq 500, clustered at roughly 0.6-1.2 pM. The original pipeline was this. Analysis of the TCR data relied on immunoSEQ ANALYZER and the R LymphoSeq package. A rearrangement efficiency score was calculated as productive divided by the sum of productive and non-productive CDR3 sequences. Within each patient, timepoints were compared pairwise for clonality, measured with the Gini coefficient, and for diversity, measured with the Renyi index at alpha=1. In LymphoSeq, clonal relatedness was computed with an edit distance of 3 and repertoire similarity was computed with the Bhattacharyya coefficient. To classify response, a linear discriminant analysis based on week-3 changes in clonality and diversity was built using the R MASS and caret packages. The source is immuneACCESS, and TCRdb retained only in-frame sequences with V and J called. Part of the clones is not carried over; for the studies checked, unresolved V genes explain less than half of this, and the remainder is unexplained. V and J calls and clone size are those listed in that table; D and trimming were worked out from the DNA. This sample comprises about 12,000 clones, around 84% of them detected only once. The ten largest clonotypes hold roughly 9% of the sample.

A remark on this clone: This receptor's antigen is unknown. Base qualities were left out, and no much larger clone turns up one base away.

The intended sense of this specimen's time point label: pre-treatment baseline. Blood samples were collected before treatment (T0) and at week 3 (W3), after the first cycle of checkpoint blockade. Except for two patients with rapid clinical progression, response was assessed 12 weeks after the first infusion by RECIST 1.1; disease control meant complete response, partial response or stable disease. Patients were excluded for prior systemic cancer treatment, concomitant immunosuppressant therapy or synchronous other active malignancies. TCR beta was sequenced in both bulk PBMC and plasma cell-free DNA in order to track circulating cells as well as T cell turnover. PBMC were isolated from blood with Lymphoprep and SepMate tubes, followed by red cell lysis. DNA from PBMC and sorted T cell subsets was extracted with QIAamp DNA Blood Mini kits. The paper's findings and limits, for the study overall: Unlike progressors, patients who went on to achieve disease control showed a bifurcated reorganization of the PBMC repertoire at W3, with either increased clonality or increased diversity. The relatively small sample size was acknowledged as potentially limiting generalization of the results. Whether the T cell clones driving repertoire changes were melanoma-specific or reflected general immune activation could not be determined in the study.

The trim is 0 bases for V and 7 bases for J, with a gap of 5 bases between the germline ends. From the cysteine up to the phenylalanine, the CDR3 has a length of 12 residues. CDR3 DNA is the only sequence kept; it has 36 bases, read in frame from the first base. As encoded in the germline V gene, CDR1 is SGHRS while CDR2 is YFSETQ. The TCR comes from a human donor with melanoma. Here the sequenced sample was blood, taken from a patient treated with checkpoint blockade. The chain employs TRBV5-1 and TRBJ1-5, and TRBD1 may be the D gene, going by 5 matching bases. DNA sequence: TGCGCCAGCAGCTTGGAGGGGCAGCCCCAGCATTTT. This is translated as CASSLEGQPQHF. Extended through the reference TRBV5-1 and TRBJ1-5 proteins, this CDR3 yields the full variable domain: KAGVTQTPRYLIKTRGQQVTLSCSPISGHRSVSWYQQTPGQGLQFLFEYFSETQRNKGNFPGRFSGRQFSNSRSEMNVSTLELGDSALYLCASSLEGQPQHFGDGTRLSIL.